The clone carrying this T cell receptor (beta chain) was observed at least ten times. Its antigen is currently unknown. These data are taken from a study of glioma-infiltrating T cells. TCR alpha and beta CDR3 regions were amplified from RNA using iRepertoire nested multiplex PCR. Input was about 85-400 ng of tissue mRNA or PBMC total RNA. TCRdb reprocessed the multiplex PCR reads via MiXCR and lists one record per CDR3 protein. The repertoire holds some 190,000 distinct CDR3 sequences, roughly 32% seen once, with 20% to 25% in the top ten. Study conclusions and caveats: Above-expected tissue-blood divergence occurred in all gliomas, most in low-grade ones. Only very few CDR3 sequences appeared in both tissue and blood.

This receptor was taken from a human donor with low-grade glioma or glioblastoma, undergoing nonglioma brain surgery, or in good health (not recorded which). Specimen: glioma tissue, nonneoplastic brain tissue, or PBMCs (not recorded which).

The CDR3 nucleotides are TGTGCCAGCAACTACCAAGCGGGAGGGTACGAGCAGTACTTC. Translation: CASNYQAGGYEQYF. The chain has TRBV6-2 or TRBV6-3 and TRBJ2-7; TRBD2 agrees at 10 bases. The V gene's germline CDR1 is MNHEY and CDR2 SVGEGT. Trimming at V came to 7 bases and at J to 4 bases, leaving 7 bases not matched to a gene. The CDR3 extends over 14 amino acids.